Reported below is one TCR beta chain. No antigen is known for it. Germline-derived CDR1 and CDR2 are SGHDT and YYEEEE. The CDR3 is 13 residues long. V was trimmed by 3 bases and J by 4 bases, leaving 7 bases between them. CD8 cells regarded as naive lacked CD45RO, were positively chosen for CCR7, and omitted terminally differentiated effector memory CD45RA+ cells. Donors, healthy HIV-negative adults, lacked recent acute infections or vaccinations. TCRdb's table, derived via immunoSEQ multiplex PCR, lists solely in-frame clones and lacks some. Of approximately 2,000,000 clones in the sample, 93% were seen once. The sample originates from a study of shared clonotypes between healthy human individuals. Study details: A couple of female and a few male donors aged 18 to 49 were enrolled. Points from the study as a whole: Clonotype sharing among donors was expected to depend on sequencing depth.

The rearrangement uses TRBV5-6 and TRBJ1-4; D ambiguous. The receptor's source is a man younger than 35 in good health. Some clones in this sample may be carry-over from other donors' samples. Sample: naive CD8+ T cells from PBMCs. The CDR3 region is CASSSGFNEKLFF. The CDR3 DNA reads TGTGCCAGCAGCTCCGGGTTTAATGAAAAACTGTTTTTT.